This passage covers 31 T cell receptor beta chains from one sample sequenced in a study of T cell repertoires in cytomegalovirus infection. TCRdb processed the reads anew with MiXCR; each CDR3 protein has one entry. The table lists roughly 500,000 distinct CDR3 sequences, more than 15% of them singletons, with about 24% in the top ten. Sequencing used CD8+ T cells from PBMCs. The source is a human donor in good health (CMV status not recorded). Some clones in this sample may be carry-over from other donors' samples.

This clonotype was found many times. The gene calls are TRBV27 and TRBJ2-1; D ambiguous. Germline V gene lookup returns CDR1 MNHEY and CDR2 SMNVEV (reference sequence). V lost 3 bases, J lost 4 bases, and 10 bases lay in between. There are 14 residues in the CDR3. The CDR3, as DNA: TGTGCCAGCAGTTTGAGCCTAGAATACAATGAGCAGTTCTTC. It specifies CASSLSLEYNEQFF.

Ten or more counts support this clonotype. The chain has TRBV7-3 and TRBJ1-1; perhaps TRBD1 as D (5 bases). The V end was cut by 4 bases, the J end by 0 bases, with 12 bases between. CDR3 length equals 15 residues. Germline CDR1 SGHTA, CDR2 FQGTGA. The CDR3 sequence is CASSSRQRMNTEAFF. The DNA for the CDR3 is TGTGCCAGCAGCTCTAGACAGAGGATGAACACTGAAGCTTTCTTT.

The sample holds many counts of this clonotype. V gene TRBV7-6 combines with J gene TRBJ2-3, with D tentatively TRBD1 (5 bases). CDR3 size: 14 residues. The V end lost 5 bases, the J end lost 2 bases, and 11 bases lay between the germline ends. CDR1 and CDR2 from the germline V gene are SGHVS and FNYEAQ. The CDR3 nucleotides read TGTGCCAGCAGCCTCTTAGGGGCCACAGATACGCAGTATTTT. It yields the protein CASSLLGATDTQYF.

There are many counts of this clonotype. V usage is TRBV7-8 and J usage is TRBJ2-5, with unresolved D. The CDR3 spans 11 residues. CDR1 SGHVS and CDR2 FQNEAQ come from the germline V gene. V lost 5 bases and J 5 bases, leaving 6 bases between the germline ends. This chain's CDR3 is CASSRMETQYF. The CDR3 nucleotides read TGTGCCAGCAGCAGGATGGAGACCCAGTACTTC.

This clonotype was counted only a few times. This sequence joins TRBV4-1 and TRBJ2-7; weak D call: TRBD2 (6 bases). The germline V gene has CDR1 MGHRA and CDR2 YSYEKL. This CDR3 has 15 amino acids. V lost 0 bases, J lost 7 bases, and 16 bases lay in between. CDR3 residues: CASSQDIGGAWEQYF. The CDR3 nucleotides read TGCGCCAGCAGCCAAGATATAGGAGGGGCGTGGGAGCAGTACTTC.

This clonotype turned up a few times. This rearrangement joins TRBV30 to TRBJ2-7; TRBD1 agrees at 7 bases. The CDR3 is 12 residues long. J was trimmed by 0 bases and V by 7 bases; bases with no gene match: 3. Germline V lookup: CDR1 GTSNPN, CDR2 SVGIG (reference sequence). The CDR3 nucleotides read TGTGCCTTTCACAGGGGCTCCTACGAGCAGTACTTC. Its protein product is CAFHRGSYEQYF.

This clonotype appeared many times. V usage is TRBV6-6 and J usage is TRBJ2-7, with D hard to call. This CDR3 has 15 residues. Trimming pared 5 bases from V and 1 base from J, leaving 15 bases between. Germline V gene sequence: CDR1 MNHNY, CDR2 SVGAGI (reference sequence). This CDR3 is CASSDQKKASYEQYF. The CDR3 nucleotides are TGTGCCAGCAGTGATCAAAAAAAGGCGTCCTACGAGCAGTACTTC.

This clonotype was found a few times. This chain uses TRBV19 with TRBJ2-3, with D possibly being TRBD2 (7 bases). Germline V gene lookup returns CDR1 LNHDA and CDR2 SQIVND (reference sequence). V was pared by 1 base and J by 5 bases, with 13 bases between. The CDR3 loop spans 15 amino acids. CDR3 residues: CASSIGFGGLDTQYF. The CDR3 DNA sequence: TGTGCCAGTAGTATAGGTTTCGGGGGGCTAGATACGCAGTATTTT.

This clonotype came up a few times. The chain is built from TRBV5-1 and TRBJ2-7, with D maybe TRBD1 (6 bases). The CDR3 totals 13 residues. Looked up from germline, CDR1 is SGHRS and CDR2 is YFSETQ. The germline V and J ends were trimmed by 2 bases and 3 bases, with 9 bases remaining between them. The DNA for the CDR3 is TGCGCCAGCAGCTTAACAGGGTTCTACGAGCAGTACTTC. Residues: CASSLTGFYEQYF.

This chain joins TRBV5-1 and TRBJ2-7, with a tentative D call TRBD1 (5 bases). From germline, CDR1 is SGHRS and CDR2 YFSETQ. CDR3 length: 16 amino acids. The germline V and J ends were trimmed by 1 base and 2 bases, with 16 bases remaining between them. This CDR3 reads CASSLRPRQQAYEQYF. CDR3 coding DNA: TGCGCCAGCAGCTTGAGGCCGAGACAGCAAGCCTACGAGCAGTACTTC.

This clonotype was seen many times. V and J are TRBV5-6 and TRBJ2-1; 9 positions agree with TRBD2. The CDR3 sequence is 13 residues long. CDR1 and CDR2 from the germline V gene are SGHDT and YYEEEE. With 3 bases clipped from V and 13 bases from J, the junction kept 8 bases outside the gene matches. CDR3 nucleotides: TGTGCCAGCAGCTCGGGACTAGCCCAGCCCCAGTTCTTC. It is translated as CASSSGLAQPQFF.

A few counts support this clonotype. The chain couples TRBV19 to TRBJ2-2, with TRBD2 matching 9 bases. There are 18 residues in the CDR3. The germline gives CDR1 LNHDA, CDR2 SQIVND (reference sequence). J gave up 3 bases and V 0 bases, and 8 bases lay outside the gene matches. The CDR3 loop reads CASSIDLSGSGYTGELFF. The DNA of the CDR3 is TGTGCCAGTAGTATAGACCTTAGCGGGAGCGGTTACACCGGGGAGCTGTTTTTT.

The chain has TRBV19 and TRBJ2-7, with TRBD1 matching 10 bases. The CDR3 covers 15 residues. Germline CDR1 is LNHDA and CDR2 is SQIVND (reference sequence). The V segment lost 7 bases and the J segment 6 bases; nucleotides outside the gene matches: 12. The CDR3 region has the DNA TGTGCCAGTACCACAGGTCGGGGACAGGGGCTCGAGCAGTACTTC. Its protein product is CASTTGRGQGLEQYF.

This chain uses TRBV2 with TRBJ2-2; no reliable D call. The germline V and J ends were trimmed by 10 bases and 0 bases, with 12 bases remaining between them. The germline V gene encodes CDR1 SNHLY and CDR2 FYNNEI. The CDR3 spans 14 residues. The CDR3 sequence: CAILIGSNTGELFF. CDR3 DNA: TGTGCCATCCTGATCGGGTCGAACACCGGGGAGCTGTTTTTT. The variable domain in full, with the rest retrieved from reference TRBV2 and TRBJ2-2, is EPEVTQTPSHQVTQMGQEVILRCVPISNHLYFYWYRQILGQKVEFLVSFYNNEISEKSEIFDDQFSVERPDGSNFTLKIRSTKLEDSAMYFCAILIGSNTGELFFGEGSRLTVL.

The DNA for the CDR3 is TGCAGTGCTAGGAAAAGGGTGAGGGGACGGTTCCTCGACGAGCAGTACTTC. Translation: CSARKRVRGRFLDEQYF. This chain uses TRBV20-1 with TRBJ2-7; D possibly matches TRBD1 or TRBD2 (5 bases each). V was cut by 3 bases and J by 5 bases, with 26 bases left in between. CDR3 length: 17 residues. Germline V gene data show CDR1 as DFQATT and CDR2 as SNEGSKA (reference sequence).

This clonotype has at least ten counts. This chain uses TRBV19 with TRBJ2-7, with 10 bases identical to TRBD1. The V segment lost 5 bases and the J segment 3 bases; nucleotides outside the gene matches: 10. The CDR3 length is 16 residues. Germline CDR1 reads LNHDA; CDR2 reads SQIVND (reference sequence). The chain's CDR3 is CASSPDRGQKGYEQYF. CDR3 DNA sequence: TGTGCCAGTAGTCCCGACAGGGGGCAAAAAGGCTACGAGCAGTACTTC.

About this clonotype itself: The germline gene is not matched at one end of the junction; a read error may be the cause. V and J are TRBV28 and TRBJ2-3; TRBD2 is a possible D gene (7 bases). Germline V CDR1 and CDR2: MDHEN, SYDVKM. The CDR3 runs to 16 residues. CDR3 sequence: CDSRLKGGNSPDTQYF. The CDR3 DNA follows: TGTGACAGCAGACTGAAGGGGGGGAATAGTCCAGATACGCAGTATTTT.

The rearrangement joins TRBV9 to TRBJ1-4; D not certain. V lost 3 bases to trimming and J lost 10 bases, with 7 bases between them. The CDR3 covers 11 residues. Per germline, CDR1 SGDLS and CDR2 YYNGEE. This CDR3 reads CASSAGGKLFF. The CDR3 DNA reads TGTGCCAGCAGCGCGGGTGGAAAACTGTTTTTT. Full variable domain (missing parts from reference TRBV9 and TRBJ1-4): DSGVTQTPKHLITATGQRVTLRCSPRSGDLSVYWYQQSLDQGLQFLIQYYNGEERAKGNILERFSAQQFPDLHSELNLSSLELGDSALYFCASSAGGKLFFGSGTQLSVL.

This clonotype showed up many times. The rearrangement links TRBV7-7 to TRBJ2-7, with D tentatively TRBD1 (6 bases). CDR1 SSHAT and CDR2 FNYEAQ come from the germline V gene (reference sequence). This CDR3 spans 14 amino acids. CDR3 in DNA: TGTGCTAGCCAGAAAAGAACAGGGTTCGACGAGCAGTACTTC. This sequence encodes CASQKRTGFDEQYF.

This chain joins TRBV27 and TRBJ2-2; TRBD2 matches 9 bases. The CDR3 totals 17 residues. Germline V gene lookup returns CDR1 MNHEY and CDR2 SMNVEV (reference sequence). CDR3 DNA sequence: TGTTCCTCAAGCGGGGGGCTCACCCACCCTTTGGCCGGGGAGCTGTTTTTT. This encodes CSSSGGLTHPLAGELFF.

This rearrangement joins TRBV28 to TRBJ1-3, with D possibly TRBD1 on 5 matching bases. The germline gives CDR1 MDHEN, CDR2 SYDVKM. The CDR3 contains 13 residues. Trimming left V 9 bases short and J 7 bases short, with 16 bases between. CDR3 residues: CASRGGIVNTIYF. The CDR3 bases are TGTGCCAGTCGGGGCGGGATTGTCAACACCATATATTTT.

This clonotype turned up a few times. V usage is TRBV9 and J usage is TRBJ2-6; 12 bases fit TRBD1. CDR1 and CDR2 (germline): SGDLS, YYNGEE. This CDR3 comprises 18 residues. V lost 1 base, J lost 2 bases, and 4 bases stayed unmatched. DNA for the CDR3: TGTGCCAGCAGCGTACGGGGACAGGGGGCGCCTGGGGCCAACGTCCTGACTTTC. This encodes CASSVRGQGAPGANVLTF.

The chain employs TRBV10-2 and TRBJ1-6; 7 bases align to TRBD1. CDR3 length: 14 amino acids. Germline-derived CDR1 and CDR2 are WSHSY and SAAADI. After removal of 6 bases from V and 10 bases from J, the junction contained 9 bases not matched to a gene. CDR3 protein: CASSAAGGDSPLHF. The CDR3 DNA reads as TGCGCCAGCAGCGCCGCAGGGGGTGACTCACCCCTCCACTTT.

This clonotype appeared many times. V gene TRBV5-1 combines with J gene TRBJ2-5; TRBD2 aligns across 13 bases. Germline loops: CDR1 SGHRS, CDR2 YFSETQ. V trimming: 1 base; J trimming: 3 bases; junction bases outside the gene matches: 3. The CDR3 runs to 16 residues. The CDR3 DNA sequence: TGCGCCAGCAGCTTGACCGGACTAGCGGGGGAAGAGACCCAGTACTTC. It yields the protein CASSLTGLAGEETQYF.

In nucleotides, the CDR3 is TGTGCCAGCAGCCCCTTGGGCACAGCGTACACCGGGGAGCTGTTTTTT. Translated, it gives CASSPLGTAYTGELFF. The V gene is TRBV28, the J gene TRBJ2-2; D unclear. Trimming took 6 bases from V and 3 from J, leaving 17 bases between them. This CDR3 has 16 amino acids. The V gene's germline CDR1 is MDHEN and CDR2 SYDVKM.

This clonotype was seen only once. CDR3 region: CASSGTSASYNEQFF. The CDR3 DNA follows: TGTGCCAGCAGTGGGACTAGCGCATCCTACAATGAGCAGTTCTTC. This chain links TRBV6-4 with TRBJ2-1, with 9 bases fitting TRBD2. The V gene end was trimmed by 4 bases and the J gene end by 1 base; junction bases not matched to a gene: 2. Germline-derived CDR1 and CDR2 are MRHNA and SNTAGT. The CDR3 spans 15 residues.

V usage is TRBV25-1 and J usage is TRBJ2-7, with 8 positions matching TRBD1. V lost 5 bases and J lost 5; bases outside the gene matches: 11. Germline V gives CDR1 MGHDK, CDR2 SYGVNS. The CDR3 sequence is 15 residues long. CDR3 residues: CASSLDRGLSDEQYF. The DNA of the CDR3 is TGTGCCAGCAGTCTAGACAGGGGATTGAGCGACGAGCAGTACTTC.

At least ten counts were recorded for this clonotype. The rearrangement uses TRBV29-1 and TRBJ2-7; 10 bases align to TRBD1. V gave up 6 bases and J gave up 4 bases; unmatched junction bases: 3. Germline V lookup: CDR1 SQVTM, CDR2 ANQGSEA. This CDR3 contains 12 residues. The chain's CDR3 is CSVWDRGYEQYF. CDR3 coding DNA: TGCAGCGTCTGGGACAGGGGATACGAGCAGTACTTC.

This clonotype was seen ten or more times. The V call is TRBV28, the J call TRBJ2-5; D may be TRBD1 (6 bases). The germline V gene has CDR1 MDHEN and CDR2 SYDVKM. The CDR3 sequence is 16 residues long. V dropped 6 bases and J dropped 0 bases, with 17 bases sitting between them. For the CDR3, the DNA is TGTGCCAGCAGCACCCAAGACAGGCCCAACCAAGAGACCCAGTACTTC. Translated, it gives CASSTQDRPNQETQYF.

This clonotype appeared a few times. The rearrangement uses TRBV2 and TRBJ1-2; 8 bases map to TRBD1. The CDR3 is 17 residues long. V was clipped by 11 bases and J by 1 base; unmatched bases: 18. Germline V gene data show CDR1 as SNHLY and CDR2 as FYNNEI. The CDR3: CAGLRRDRISLNYGYTF. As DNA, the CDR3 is TGTGCCGGTTTGCGCCGGGACAGGATTTCACTTAACTATGGCTACACCTTC.

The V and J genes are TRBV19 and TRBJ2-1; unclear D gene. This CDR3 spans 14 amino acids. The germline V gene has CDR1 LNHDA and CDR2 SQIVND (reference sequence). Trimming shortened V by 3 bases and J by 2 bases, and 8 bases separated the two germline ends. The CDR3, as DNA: TGTGCCAGTAGTATGGTGGGGACCTACAATGAGCAGTTCTTC. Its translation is CASSMVGTYNEQFF.